The T cell receptor beta chain described here comes from a study of human T cells and chemical hapten exposure. This clonotype was observed at least ten times. Trimming removed 5 bases at V and 0 bases at J, with 2 bases between. Germline V gene sequence: CDR1 LNHDA, CDR2 SQIVND (reference sequence). The CDR3 covers 12 residues. TCRdb used MiXCR to reprocess the RACE reads, holding one entry per CDR3 protein. The sample lists approximately 350,000 distinct CDR3 sequences, around 7% seen once, with approximately 8.9% in the top ten. Time point denoted: patch test 1, 2 weeks after DPC sensitization. Regarding treatment: therapeutic diphenylcyclopropenone sensitization with weekly scalp DPC.

Here the sequenced sample was whole blood, taken in connection with sensitization to the hapten diphenylcyclopropenone (DPC). This chain joins TRBV19 and TRBJ1-5, with D unresolved. The TCR originated in a woman in her late teens or twenties with alopecia areata. Some clones in this sample may be carry-over from other donors' samples. The CDR3 loop reads CASSDSNQPQHF. The CDR3 coding sequence is TGTGCCAGTAGTGATAGCAATCAGCCCCAGCATTTT. The full variable domain, rest sourced from reference TRBV19 and TRBJ1-5, is DGGITQSPKYLFRKEGQNVTLSCEQNLNHDAMYWYRQDPGQGLRLIYYSQIVNDFQKGDIAEGYSVSREKKESFPLTVTSAQKNPTAFYLCASSDSNQPQHFGDGTRLSIL.